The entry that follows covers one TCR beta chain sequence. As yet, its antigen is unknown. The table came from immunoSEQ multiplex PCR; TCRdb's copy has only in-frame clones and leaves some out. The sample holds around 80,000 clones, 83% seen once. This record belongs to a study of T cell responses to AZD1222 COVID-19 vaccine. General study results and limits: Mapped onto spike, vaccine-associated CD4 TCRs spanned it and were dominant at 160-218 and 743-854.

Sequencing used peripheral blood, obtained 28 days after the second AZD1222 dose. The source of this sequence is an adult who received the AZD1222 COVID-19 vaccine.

The CDR3 coding sequence is TGTGCCAGCAGTTACCGCCACGAGCAGTACTTC. Amino acids: CASSYRHEQYF. This chain joins TRBV6-2 or TRBV6-3 and TRBJ2-7; D unclear. The germline V and J ends were trimmed by 2 bases and 5 bases, with 4 bases remaining between them. This CDR3 is 11 amino acids long. Looked up from germline, CDR1 is MNHEY and CDR2 is SVGEGT.